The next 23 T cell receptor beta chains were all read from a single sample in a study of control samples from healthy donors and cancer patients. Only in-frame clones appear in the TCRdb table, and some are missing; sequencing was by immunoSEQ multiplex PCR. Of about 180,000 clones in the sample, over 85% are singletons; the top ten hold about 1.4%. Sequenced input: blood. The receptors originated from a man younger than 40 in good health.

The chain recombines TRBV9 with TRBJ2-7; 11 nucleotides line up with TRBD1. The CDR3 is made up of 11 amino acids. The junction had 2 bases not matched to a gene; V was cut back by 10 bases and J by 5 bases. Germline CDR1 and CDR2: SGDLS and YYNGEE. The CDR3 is CASGQGDEQYF. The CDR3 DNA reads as TGTGCCTCGGGACAGGGGGACGAGCAGTACTTC.

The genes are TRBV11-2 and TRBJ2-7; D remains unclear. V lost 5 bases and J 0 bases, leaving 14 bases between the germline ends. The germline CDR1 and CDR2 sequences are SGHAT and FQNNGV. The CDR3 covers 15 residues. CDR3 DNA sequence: TGTGCCAGCAGCCCAGCAGATATAAGCTCCTACGAGCAGTACTTC. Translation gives CASSPADISSYEQYF.

The CDR3 region has the DNA TGCGCCAGCAGCATAAGCCTTAGCGGAACTAGCACAGATACGCAGTATTTT. Its translation: CASSISLSGTSTDTQYF. This sequence joins TRBV4-3 and TRBJ2-3, with D perhaps matching TRBD2 (6 bases). Trimming left V 5 bases short and J 0 bases short, with 18 bases between. Germline V CDR1 and CDR2: LGHNA, YSLEER. CDR3 length: 17 residues.

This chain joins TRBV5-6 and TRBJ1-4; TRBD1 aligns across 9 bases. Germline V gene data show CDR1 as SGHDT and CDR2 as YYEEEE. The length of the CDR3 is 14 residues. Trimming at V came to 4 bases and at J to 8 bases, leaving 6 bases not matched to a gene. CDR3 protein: CASSHSGQGEKLFF. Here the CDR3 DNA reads TGTGCCAGCAGCCATTCCGGACAGGGGGAAAAACTGTTTTTT.

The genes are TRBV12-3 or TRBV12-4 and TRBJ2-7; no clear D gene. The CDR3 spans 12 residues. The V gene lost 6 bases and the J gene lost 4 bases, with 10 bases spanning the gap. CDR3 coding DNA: TGTGCCAGCAGCTCAGATCGTTACGAGCAGTACTTC. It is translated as CASSSDRYEQYF.

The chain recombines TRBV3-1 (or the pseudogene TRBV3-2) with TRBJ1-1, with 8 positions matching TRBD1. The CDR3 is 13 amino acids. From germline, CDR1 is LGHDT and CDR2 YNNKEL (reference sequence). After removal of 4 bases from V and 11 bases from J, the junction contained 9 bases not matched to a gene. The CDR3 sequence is CASSLQGALGAFF. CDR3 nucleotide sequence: TGTGCCAGCAGCCTTCAGGGGGCGCTAGGGGCTTTCTTT.

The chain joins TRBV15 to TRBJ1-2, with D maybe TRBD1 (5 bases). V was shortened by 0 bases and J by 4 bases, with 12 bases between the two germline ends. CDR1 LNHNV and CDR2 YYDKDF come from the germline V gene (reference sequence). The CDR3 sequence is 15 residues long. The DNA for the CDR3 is TGTGCCACCAGCAGAGAGGACAACGGGCTCTATGGCTACACCTTC. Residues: CATSREDNGLYGYTF.

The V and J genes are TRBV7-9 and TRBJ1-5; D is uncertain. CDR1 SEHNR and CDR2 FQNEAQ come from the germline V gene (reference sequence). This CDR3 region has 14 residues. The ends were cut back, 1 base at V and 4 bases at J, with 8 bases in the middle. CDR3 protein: CASSLELPNQPQHF. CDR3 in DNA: TGTGCCAGCAGCTTAGAGCTTCCTAATCAGCCCCAGCATTTT.

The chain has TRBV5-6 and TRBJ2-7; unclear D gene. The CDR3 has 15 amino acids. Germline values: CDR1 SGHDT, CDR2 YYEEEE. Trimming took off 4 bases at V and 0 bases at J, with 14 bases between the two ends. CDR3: CASSRSGVTSYEQYF. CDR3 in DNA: TGTGCCAGCAGCCGCAGTGGGGTAACCTCCTACGAGCAGTACTTC.

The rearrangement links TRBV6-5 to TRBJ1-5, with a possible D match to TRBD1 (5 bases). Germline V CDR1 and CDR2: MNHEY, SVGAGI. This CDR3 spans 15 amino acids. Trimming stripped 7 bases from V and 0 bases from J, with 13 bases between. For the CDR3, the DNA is TGTGCCAGCAACATCAGGGCCACTAGCAATCAGCCCCAGCATTTT. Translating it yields CASNIRATSNQPQHF.

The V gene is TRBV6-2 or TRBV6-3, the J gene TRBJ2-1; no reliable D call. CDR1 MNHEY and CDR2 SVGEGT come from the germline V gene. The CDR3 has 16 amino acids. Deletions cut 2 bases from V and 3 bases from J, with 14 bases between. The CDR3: CASSYGKAVRYNEQFF. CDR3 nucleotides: TGTGCCAGCAGTTACGGGAAGGCGGTTCGCTACAATGAGCAGTTCTTC.

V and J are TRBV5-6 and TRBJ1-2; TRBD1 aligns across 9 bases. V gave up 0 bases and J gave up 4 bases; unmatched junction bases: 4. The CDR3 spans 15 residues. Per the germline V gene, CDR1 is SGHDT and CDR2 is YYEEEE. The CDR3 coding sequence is TGTGCCAGCAGCTTGGGGGGACAGGGAAGCTATGGCTACACCTTC. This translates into CASSLGGQGSYGYTF.

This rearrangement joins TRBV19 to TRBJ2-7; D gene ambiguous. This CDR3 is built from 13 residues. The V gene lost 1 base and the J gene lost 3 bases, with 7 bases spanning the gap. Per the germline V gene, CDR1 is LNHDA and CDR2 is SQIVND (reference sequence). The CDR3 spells CASSIASGYEQYF. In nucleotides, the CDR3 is TGTGCCAGTAGTATAGCCTCAGGCTACGAGCAGTACTTC. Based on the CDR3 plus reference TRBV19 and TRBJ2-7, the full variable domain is DGGITQSPKYLFRKEGQNVTLSCEQNLNHDAMYWYRQDPGQGLRLIYYSQIVNDFQKGDIAEGYSVSREKKESFPLTVTSAQKNPTAFYLCASSIASGYEQYFGPGTRLTVT.

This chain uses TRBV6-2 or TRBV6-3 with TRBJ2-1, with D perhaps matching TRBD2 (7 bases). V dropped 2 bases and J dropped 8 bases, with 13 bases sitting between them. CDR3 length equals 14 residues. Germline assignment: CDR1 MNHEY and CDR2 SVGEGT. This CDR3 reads CASSYRGGIYEQFF. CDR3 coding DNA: TGTGCCAGCAGTTACAGGGGGGGTATATATGAGCAGTTCTTC.

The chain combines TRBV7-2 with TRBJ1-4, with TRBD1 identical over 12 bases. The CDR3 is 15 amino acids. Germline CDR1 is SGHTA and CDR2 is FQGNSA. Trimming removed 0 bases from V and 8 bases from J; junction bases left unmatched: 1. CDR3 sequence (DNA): TGTGCCAGCAGCTTAGCGGGGACAGGGGGCGAAAAACTGTTTTTT. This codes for CASSLAGTGGEKLFF.

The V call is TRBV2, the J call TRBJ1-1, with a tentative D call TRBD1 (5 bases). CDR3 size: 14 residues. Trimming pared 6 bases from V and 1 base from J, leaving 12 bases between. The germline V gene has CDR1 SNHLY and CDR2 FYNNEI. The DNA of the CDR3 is TGTGCCAGCAGAACCGGGACGGGGAACACTGAAGCTTTCTTT. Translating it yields CASRTGTGNTEAFF.

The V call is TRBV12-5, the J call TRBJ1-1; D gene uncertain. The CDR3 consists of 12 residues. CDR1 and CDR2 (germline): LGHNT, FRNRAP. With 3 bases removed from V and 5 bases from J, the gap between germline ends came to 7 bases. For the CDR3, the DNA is TGTGCTAGTGGTTTTCGAGGGACTGAAGCTTTCTTT. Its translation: CASGFRGTEAFF.

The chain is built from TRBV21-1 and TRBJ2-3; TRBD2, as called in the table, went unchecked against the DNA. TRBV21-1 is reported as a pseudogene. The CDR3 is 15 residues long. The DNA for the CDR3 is TGTGCCAGCAGCAAACTAGCGGGGGGGACAGATACGCAGTATTTT. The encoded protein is CASSKLAGGTDTQYF.

The CDR3 region is CASSPSAVTDTQYF. As DNA, the CDR3 is TGTGCCAGCAGCCCATCGGCAGTCACAGATACGCAGTATTTT. This chain joins TRBV14 and TRBJ2-3; D uncertain. CDR3 length equals 14 residues. Trimming cost V 4 bases and J 2 bases, with 10 bases left between them. Germline-derived CDR1 and CDR2 are SGHDN and FVKESK.

This chain's CDR3 is CASSYSGQGNTEAFF. CDR3 bases: TGTGCCAGCAGTTACTCGGGCCAGGGGAACACTGAAGCTTTCTTT. V usage is TRBV6-2 or TRBV6-3 and J usage is TRBJ1-1; D perhaps matches TRBD1 (5 bases). V was cut by 0 bases and J by 1 base, with 9 bases left in between. The CDR3 is 15 amino acids. Germline CDR1 MNHEY, CDR2 SVGEGT.

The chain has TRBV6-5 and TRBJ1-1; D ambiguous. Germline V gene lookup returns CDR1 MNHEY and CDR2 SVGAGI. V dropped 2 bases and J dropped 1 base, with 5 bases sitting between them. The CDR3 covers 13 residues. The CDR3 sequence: CASSYMGNTEAFF. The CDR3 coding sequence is TGTGCCAGCAGTTACATGGGGAACACTGAAGCTTTCTTT.

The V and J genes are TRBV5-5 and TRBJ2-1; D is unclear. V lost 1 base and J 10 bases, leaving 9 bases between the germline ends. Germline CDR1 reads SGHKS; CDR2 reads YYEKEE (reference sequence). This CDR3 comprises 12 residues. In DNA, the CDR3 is TGTGCCAGCAGCTTGTCAGGCTTAGAGCAGTTCTTC. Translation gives CASSLSGLEQFF.

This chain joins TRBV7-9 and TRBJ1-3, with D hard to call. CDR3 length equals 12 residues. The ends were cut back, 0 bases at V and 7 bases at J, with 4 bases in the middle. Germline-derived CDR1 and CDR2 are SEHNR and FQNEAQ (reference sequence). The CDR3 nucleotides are TGTGCCAGCAGCTTAGCGGGGAACACCATATATTTT. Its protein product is CASSLAGNTIYF.